This entry features one T cell receptor beta chain sequence. Its antigen is unidentified. The library came from three nested PCR rounds adapted from ARM-PCR protocols. MiXCR, run by TCRdb on the multiplex PCR reads, gives a single entry per CDR3 protein. In the table there are about 200,000 distinct CDR3 sequences, around 71% of which are singletons. This sample is part of a study of tumor and adjacent non-tumor tissue in lung cancer. Study-level information: There were some 11 adenocarcinoma, a couple of squamous cell carcinoma and 1 small cell lung cancer cases. On average, productive TCRbeta reads reached about 4 million per sample. Study-wide results and limits: TCR diversity was significantly greater in tumor than normal lung tissue. In normal lung, the top 100 clones were significantly more dominant than in tumor.

RNA was extracted from bulk tissue without any cell sorting. V gave up 9 bases and J gave up 4 bases, with 18 bases separating them. The germline V gene encodes CDR1 MDHEN and CDR2 SYDVKM. The CDR3 is made up of 14 amino acids. The sequenced material came from lung tumor tissue. This sequence originates from a man in his sixties with non-small cell lung cancer. The chain recombines TRBV28 with TRBJ1-1; tentatively, D is TRBD1 (5 bases). The CDR3 loop reads CARSKAGRGTEAFF. In DNA form, the CDR3 reads TGTGCCAGGAGCAAAGCAGGGAGGGGCACTGAAGCTTTCTTT.